There are a few counts of the clone carrying this T cell receptor beta chain. The sample is drawn from a study of Graves' ophthalmopathy and Graves' hyperthyroidism. The study amplified TCR beta CDR3 regions using RNA transcripts. HTBI primers were employed in first-round RT-PCR, then a second-round multiplex PCR followed. TCRdb called the multiplex PCR reads again in MiXCR, with one record for every CDR3 protein. The sample has approximately 700,000 distinct CDR3 sequences; about two fifths are singletons. Out of 9 to 10 ml of fresh peripheral blood, PBMCs were obtained. Per the germline V gene, CDR1 is SGHNT and CDR2 is YENEEA. Trimming cost V 1 base and J 4 bases, with 15 bases left between them. The CDR3 consists of 16 residues.

The V gene is TRBV11-3, the J gene TRBJ2-3; D is uncertain. Sequencing input: peripheral blood. The source of this sequence is an adult man with Graves' ophthalmopathy. Written as DNA, the CDR3 is TGTGCCAGCAGCTTAGGCCCCGAGAACGTGGCAGATACGCAGTATTTT. Amino acid sequence: CASSLGPENVADTQYF.